This section outlines one T cell receptor beta chain sequence together with its context. Its matching antigen is unknown. Patients aged 18 to 65 with hyperthyroidism were newly diagnosed, with duration under 2 months. Every diagnosis used clinical symptoms, serum thyroxine and TRAb, thyroid ultrasound and orbital computed tomography. The sample is drawn from a study of T cells in Graves' hyperthyroidism and ophthalmopathy. General study findings and limits: Most thyroid clonotypes that were expanded above 0.001 also turned up in blood.

RNA transcripts served as the template for amplifying TCR beta CDR3 regions. First-round RT-PCR with HTBI primers amplified the TCR CDR3 region. TCRdb passed the multiplex PCR reads through MiXCR, listing each CDR3 protein once. The sample shows hundreds of thousands of distinct CDR3 sequences, around 14% of them seen only once. The CDR3 runs 16 residues. The ends lost 5 bases at V and 4 bases at J; junction bases unmatched: 12. Germline V gives CDR1 SEHNR, CDR2 FQNEAQ (reference sequence). The chain joins TRBV7-9 to TRBJ2-7; 9 nucleotides align to TRBD2. The source of this sequence is a young woman with Graves' hyperthyroidism that later progressed to Graves' ophthalmopathy. Sequenced sample: blood. CDR3 sequence (DNA): TGTGCCAGCAGCACCCAGGGACTAGCAAAAGCTTACGAGCAGTACTTC. Protein: CASSTQGLAKAYEQYF.